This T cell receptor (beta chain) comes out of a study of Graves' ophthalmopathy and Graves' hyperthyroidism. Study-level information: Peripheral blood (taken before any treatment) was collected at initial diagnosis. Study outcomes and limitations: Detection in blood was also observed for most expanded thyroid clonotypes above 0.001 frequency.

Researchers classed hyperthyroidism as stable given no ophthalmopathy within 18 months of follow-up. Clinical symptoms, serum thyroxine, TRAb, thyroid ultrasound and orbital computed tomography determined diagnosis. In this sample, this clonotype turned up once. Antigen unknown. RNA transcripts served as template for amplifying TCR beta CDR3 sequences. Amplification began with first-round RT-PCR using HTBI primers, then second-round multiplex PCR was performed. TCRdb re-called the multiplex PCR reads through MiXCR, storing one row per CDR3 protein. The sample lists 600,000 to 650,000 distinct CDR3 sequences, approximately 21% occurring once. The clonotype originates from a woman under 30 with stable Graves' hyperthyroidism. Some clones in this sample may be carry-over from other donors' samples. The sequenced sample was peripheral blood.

DNA of the CDR3: TGTGCCAGTAGTATCAGGGCTGAAAATTCACCCCTCCACTTT. Protein sequence: CASSIRAENSPLHF. The chain couples TRBV19 to TRBJ1-6, with a weak D call TRBD1 (5 bases). CDR1 and CDR2 (germline): LNHDA, SQIVND (reference sequence). The V and J ends lost 3 bases and 7 bases respectively, with 10 bases between them. CDR3 length: 14 amino acids.